The T cell receptor beta chain described here comes from a study of blood T cells in healthy people across ages. The study, taken as a whole, reports: In older individuals, TCR beta diversity per million T cells was lower, falling roughly linearly with age.

Germline V lookup: CDR1 KGHDR, CDR2 SFDVKD. The CDR3 spans 16 residues. Trimming removed 7 bases from V and 2 bases from J; junction bases left unmatched: 11. Each donor had approximately 10 milliliters of peripheral blood drawn. Using a J-beta primer mix together with a sample-barcoded 5' primer, a second PCR was run for roughly 7 to 12 cycles. Every cDNA molecule bore a tag from a template-switch adaptor containing 12 random nucleotides. TCRdb reprocessed the 5' RACE reads via MiXCR and lists one record per CDR3 protein. The sample yields about 570,000 distinct CDR3 sequences, roughly 29% seen once. Concerning this clonotype itself: As yet, its antigen is unknown.

The chain carries TRBV24-1 and TRBJ2-5; 8 bases are shared with TRBD2. The sequenced material came from blood. The receptor was isolated from an older woman in good health. CDR3 sequence (DNA): TGTGCCACCAGCGATCCGCGGAGCGGGGGACAAGAGACCCAGTACTTC. Amino acids: CATSDPRSGGQETQYF.